The 5 T cell receptor beta chains below all came from one sample that was sequenced in a study of cytomegalovirus exposure and HLA in healthy donors (dated by TCRdb to about 2017). The receptor library was made with the immunoSEQ multiplex PCR assay. TCRdb carries this immuneACCESS record with in-frame sequences only. Its versions omit some clonotypes, under half of them owing to an unresolved V gene in the studies checked, with the rest unexplained. The table for this sample lists 95,000 to 150,000 clones; 95% to 96% of them were counted only once. 1.7% of the sample rests with the top ten. The specimen was PBMCs. The receptors derive from a young man in good health and CMV-seronegative.

This clone appeared once. The gene calls are TRBV2 and TRBJ1-4; D gene uncertain. This CDR3 has 15 residues. Per the germline V gene, CDR1 is SNHLY and CDR2 is FYNNEI. The germline V and J ends were trimmed by 5 bases and 0 bases, with 10 bases remaining between them. CDR3 loop: CASSRFLTTNEKLFF. CDR3 nucleotides: TGTGCCAGCAGTCGGTTTCTCACAACTAATGAAAAACTGTTTTTT.

The chain carries TRBV7-9 and TRBJ2-7, with TRBD2 identical over 7 bases. The V and J ends lost 0 bases and 0 bases, in that order; junction bases with no gene match: 5. The CDR3 is 16 residues long. CDR1 is SEHNR and CDR2 is FQNEAQ in the germline V gene (reference sequence). The CDR3 is CASSLAGLTDSYEQYF. The DNA for the CDR3 is TGTGCCAGCAGCTTAGCGGGACTAACAGACTCCTACGAGCAGTACTTC.

This clone has just a few counts. The rearrangement uses TRBV4-3 and TRBJ2-1; 12 bases are a match to TRBD2. The CDR3 runs 18 residues. The germline V gene has CDR1 LGHNA and CDR2 YSLEER. J lost 7 bases, V lost 0 bases, and 10 bases had no gene match. CDR3 coding DNA: TGCGCCAGCAGCCAAGATCCGACCCTTGGACTAGCGGGAAATGAGCAGTTCTTC. This codes for CASSQDPTLGLAGNEQFF.

This clone has a single count. The chain uses TRBV2 and TRBJ2-2, with D unclear. V lost 5 bases, J lost 2 bases, and 9 bases lay in between. This CDR3 is built from 14 residues. Per germline, CDR1 SNHLY and CDR2 FYNNEI. Here the CDR3 reads CASSNERNTGELFF. The CDR3 nucleotides read TGTGCCAGCAGTAACGAGCGCAACACCGGGGAGCTGTTTTTT.

This clone was seen once. The chain is built from TRBV5-6 and TRBJ2-2; weak D call: TRBD2 (5 bases). The CDR3 contains 15 residues. Germline-derived CDR1 and CDR2 are SGHDT and YYEEEE. V shed 2 bases and J shed 6 bases, with 14 bases lying between them. CDR3 DNA: TGTGCCAGCAGCTTAGTTACACCCGGGGCCGGGGAGCTGTTTTTT. Protein: CASSLVTPGAGELFF.